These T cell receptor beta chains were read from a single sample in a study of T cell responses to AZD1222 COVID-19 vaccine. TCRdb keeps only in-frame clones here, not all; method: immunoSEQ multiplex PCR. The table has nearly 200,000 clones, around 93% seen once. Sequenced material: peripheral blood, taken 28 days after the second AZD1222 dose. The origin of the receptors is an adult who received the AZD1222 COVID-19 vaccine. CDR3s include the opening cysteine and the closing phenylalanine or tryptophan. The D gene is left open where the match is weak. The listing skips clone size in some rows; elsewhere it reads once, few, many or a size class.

CASSSPNWAGGSNEQFF	TGTGCCAGTAGTAGCCCGAATTGGGCGGGGGGTTCCAATGAGCAGTTCTTC	NA	TRBD2	TRBJ2-1	TRBV19
CASSFGRVGEKLFF	TGCGCCAGCAGCTTCGGAAGGGTGGGAGAAAAACTGTTTTTT	once	NA	TRBJ1-4	TRBV5-1
CASSPQGGAPDTQYF	TGTGCCAGCAGCCCGCAAGGGGGGGCGCCAGATACGCAGTATTTT	NA	NA	TRBJ2-3	TRBV7-8
CASRGLAGLISGTGELFF	TGTGCCAGTAGGGGACTAGCGGGCCTCATCTCGGGGACCGGGGAGCTGTTTTTT	NA	TRBD2	TRBJ2-2	TRBV19
CASSQVRAYGYTF	TGTGCCAGCAGCCAAGTAAGGGCCTATGGCTACACCTTC	NA	NA	TRBJ1-2	TRBV3-1/TRBV3-2
CASHRPPGVPVLSF	TGTGCCAGTCATCGTCCTCCGGGAGTCCCGGTTTTAAGCTTT	once	NA	TRBJ1-6	TRBV7-9
CASSPLLGDYGYTF	TGTGCCAGCAGCCCCCTCTTGGGTGACTATGGCTACACCTTC	few	NA	TRBJ1-2	TRBV9
CASSPRERNYGYTF	TGTGCCAGCAGTCCTCGGGAGAGGAACTATGGCTACACCTTC	NA	NA	TRBJ1-2	TRBV9
CASSQVLGTREQFF	TGCGCCAGCAGCCAAGTATTAGGGACAAGGGAGCAGTTCTTC	NA	NA	TRBJ2-1	TRBV4-3
CASSISAGANYGYTF	TGTGCCAGTAGTATCTCTGCCGGAGCTAACTATGGCTACACCTTC	NA	NA	TRBJ1-2	TRBV19
CASSNRRQGATGELFF	TGTGCCAGCAGCAACCGAAGACAGGGGGCTACCGGGGAGCTGTTTTTT	once	TRBD1	TRBJ2-2	TRBV11-2
CASSGGEGPRFF	TGTGCCAGCAGTGGCGGGGAGGGGCCTCGGTTCTTC	NA	TRBD2	TRBJ2-1	TRBV2
CASSIMGGSIYGYTF	TGTGCCAGTAGTATTATGGGGGGCTCAATCTATGGCTACACCTTC	NA	NA	TRBJ1-2	TRBV19
CASSDRGTNYGYTF	TGTGCCAGCAGTGACAGGGGAACTAACTATGGCTACACCTTC	NA	NA	TRBJ1-2	TRBV6-1
CASSQVRDRDHNEQFF	TGTGCCAGCAGCCAAGTCCGGGACAGGGATCACAATGAGCAGTTCTTC	once	TRBD1	TRBJ2-1	TRBV14
CSASTQGLDEQYF	TGCAGTGCTAGTACTCAGGGCTTGGACGAGCAGTACTTC	few	NA	TRBJ2-7	TRBV20-1
CATSDLPGQGAVQPQHF	TGTGCCACCAGTGATTTGCCGGGACAGGGGGCAGTTCAGCCCCAGCATTTT	NA	TRBD1	TRBJ1-5	TRBV24-1
CASSDRGYGYTF	TGTGCCAGCAGTGACCGGGGTTATGGCTACACCTTC	NA	NA	TRBJ1-2	TRBV6-4